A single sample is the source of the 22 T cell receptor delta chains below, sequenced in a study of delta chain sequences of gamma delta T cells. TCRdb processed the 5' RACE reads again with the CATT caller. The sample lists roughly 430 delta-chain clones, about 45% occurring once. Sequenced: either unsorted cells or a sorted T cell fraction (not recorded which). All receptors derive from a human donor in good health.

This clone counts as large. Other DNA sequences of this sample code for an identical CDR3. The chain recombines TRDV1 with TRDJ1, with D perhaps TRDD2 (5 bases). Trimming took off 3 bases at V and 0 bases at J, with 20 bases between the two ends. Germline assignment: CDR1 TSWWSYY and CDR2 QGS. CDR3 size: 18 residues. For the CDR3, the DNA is TGTGCTCTTGGGGACCCACTTCCCTTGACTGACGACACCGATAAACTCATCTTT. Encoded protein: CALGDPLPLTDDTDKLIF.

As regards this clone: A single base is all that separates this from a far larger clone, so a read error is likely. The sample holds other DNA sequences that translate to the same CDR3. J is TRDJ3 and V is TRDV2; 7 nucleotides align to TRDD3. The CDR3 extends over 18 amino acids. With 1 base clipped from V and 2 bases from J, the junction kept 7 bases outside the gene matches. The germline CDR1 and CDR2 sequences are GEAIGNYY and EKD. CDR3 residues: CACDTILGDTWDTRQMFF. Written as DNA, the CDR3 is TGTGCCTGTGACACGATTCTAGGGGATACCTGGGACACCCGACAGATGTTTTTC.

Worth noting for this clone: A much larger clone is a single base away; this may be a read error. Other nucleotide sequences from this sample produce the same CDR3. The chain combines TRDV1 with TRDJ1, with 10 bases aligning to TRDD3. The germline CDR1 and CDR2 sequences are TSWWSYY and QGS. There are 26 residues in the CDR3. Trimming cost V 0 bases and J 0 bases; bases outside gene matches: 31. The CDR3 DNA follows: TGTGCTCTTGGGGAACTAGTAGAGGGGGGCATCCGCAAGCTAGGCTGGGGGATAAAGTACACCGATAAACTCATCTTT. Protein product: CALGELVEGGIRKLGWGIKYTDKLIF.

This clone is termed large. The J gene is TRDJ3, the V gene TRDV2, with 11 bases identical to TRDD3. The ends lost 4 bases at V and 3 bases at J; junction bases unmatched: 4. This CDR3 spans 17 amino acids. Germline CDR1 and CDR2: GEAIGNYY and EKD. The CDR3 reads CACDPTGGYWDTRQMFF. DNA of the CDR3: TGTGCCTGTGATCCCACTGGGGGATACTGGGACACCCGACAGATGTTTTTC.

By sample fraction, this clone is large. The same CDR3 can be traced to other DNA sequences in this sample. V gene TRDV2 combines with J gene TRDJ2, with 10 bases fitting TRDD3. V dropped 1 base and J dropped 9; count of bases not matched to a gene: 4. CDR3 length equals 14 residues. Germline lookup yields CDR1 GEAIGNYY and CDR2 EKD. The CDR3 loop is CACDTLGDDTQLFF. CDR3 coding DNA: TGTGCCTGTGACACACTGGGGGATGATACACAACTCTTCTTT.

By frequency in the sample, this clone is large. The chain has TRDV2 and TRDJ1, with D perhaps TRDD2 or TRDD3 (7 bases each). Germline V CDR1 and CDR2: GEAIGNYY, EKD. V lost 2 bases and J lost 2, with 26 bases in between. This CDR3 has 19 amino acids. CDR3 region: CACDMVILPSWGDTDKLIF. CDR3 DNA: TGTGCCTGTGACATGGTAATCCTACCTTCCTGGGGGGATACCGATAAACTCATCTTT.

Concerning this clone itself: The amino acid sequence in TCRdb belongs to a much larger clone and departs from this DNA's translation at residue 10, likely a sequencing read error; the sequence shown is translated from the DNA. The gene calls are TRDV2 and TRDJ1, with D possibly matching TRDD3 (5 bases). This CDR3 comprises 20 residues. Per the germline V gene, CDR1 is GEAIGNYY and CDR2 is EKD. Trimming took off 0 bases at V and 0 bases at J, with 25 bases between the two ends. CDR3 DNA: TGTGCCTGTGACACCCTTCGATATACTGAGGGATCAAAGTACACCGATAAACTCATCTTT. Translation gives CACDTLRYTEGSKYTDKLIF.

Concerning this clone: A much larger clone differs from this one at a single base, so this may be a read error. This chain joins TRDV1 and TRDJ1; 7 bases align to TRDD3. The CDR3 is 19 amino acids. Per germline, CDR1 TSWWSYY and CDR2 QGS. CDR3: CALEEPIIRYWGDTDKLIF. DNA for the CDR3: TGTGCTCTTGAGGAACCTATCATACGGTACTGGGGAGACACCGATAAACTCATCTTT.

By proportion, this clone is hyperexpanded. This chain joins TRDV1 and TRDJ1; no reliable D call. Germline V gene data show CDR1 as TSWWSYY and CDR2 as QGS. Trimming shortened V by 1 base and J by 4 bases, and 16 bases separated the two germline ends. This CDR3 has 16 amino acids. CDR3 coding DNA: TGTGCTCTTGGGGAACATCGCCAGGTGTTGAACGATAAACTCATCTTT. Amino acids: CALGEHRQVLNDKLIF.

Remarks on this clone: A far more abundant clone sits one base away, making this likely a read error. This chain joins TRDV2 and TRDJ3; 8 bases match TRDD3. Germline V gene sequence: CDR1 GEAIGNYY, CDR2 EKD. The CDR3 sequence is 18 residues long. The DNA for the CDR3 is TGTGCCTGTGACACGATACTAGGGGATACCTGGGACAACCGACAGATGTTTTTC. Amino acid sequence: CACDTILGDTWDNRQMFF.

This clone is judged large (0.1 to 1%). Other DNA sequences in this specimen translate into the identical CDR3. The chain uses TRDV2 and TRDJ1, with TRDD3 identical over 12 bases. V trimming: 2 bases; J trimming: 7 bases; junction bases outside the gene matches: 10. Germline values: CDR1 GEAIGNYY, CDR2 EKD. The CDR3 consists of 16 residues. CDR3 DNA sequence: TGTGCCTGTGACAGTCTGCTGGGGGATACGTCTTCTAAACTCATCTTT. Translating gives CACDSLLGDTSSKLIF.

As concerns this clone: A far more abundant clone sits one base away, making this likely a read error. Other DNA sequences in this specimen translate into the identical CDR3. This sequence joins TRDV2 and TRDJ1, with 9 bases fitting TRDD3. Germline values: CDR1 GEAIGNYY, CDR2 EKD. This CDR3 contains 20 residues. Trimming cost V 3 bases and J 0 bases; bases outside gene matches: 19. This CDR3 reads CACDPLLDGTPGGYTDKLIF. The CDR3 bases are TGTGCCTGTGACCCACTCCTGGATGGAACCCCTGGGGGATACACCGATAAACTCATCTTT.

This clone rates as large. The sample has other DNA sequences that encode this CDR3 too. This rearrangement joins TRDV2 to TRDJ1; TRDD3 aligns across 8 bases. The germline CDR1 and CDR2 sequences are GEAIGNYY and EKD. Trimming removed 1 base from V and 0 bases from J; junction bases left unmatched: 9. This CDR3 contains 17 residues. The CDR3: CACDTVGDLSYTDKLIF. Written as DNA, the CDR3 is TGTGCCTGTGACACGGTGGGGGATTTGTCGTACACCGATAAACTCATCTTT.

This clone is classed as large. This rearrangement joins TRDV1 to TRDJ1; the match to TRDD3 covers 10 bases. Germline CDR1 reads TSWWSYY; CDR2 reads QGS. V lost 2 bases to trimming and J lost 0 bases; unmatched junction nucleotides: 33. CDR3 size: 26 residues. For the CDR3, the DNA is TGTGCTCTTGGGGAATTATCACTTCCCCTACTCGCGCTGGGGGATATAAAGGTAGTCTACACCGATAAACTCATCTTT. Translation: CALGELSLPLLALGDIKVVYTDKLIF.

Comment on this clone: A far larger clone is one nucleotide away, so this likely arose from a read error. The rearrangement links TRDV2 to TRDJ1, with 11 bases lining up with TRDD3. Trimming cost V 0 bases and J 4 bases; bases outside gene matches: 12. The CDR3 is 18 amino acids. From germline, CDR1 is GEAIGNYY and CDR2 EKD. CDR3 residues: CACDTVLGDMRKGDKLIF. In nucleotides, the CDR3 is TGTGCCTGTGACACCGTACTGGGGGATATGCGAAAAGGCGATAAACTCATCTTT.

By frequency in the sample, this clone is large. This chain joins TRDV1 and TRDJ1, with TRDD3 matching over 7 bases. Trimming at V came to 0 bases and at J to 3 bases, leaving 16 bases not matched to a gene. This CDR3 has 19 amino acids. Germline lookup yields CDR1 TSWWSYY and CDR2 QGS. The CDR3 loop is CALGELEYWGHSGADKLIF. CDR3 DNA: TGTGCTCTTGGGGAACTCGAGTACTGGGGACATTCGGGCGCCGATAAACTCATCTTT.

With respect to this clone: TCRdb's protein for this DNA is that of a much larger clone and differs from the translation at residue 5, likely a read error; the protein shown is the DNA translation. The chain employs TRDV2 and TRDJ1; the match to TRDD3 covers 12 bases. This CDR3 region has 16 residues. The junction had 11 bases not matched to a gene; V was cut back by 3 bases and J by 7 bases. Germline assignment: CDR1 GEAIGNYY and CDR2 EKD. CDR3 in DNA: TGTGCCTGTGACGGTCTGCTGGGGGATACGTCTTCTAAACTCATCTTT. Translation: CACDGLLGDTSSKLIF.

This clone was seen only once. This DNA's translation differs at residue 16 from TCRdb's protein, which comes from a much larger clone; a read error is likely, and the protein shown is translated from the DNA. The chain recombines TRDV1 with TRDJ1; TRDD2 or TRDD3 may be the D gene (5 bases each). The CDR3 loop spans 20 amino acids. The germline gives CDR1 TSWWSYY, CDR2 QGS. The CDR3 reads CALGETQTLLRSWGTEKLIF. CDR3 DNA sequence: TGTGCTCTTGGGGAAACCCAGACCCTACTTCGCAGTTGGGGCACCGAGAAACTCATCTTT.

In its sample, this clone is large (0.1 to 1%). CDR3 region: CALGVTRGSRRYTDKLIF. The CDR3 DNA follows: TGTGCTCTTGGGGTTACTAGGGGCTCTCGGCGGTACACCGATAAACTCATCTTT. V usage is TRDV1 and J usage is TRDJ1; D is ambiguous. This CDR3 contains 18 residues. Germline V gene data show CDR1 as TSWWSYY and CDR2 as QGS. The ends were cut back, 4 bases at V and 0 bases at J, with 21 bases in the middle.

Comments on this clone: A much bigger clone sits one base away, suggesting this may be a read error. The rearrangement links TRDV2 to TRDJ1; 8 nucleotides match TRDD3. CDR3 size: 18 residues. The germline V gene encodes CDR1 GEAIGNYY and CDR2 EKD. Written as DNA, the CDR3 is TGTGCCTGTGACACGTTGAAACTGGGGGTCGCCGACACCGATAAACACATCTTT. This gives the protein CACDTLKLGVADTDKHIF.

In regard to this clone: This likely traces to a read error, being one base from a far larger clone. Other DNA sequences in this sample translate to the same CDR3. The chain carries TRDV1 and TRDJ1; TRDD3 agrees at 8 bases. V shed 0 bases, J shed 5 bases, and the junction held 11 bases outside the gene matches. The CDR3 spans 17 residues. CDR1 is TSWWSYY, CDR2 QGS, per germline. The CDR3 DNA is TGTGCTCTTGGGGAACTAAGGACTGGGGGTCATACAGATAAACTCATCTTT. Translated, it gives CALGELRTGGHTDKLIF.

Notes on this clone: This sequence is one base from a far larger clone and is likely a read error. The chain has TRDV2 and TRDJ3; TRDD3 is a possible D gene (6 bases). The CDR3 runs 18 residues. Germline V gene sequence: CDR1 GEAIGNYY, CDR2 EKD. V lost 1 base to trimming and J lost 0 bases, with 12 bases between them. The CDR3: CACDTVGGSSWDTRQMFF. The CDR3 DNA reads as TGTGCCTGTGACACGGTGGGGGGGAGCTCCTGGGACACCCGACAGATGTTTTTC.